A single sample is the source of the 13 T cell receptor beta chains below, sequenced in a study of Ad26.COV2.S vaccination and SARS-CoV-2 variants. The treatment: about 20 received Ad26.COV2.S at low or high dose, single or two shots; roughly five received placebo; per-sample allocation not given. Following the first vaccine or placebo injection, samples were taken on day 63. Profiling relied on immunoSEQ multiplex PCR, and the TCRdb table lists in-frame clones only, not all of them. The repertoire consists of more than 350,000 clones, with 75% to 95% occurring once and the leading ten covering 9% to 15%. Here the sequenced sample was peripheral blood, taken in a trial of Ad26.COV2.S vaccine versus placebo. The receptors shown here come from a person aged 18-65 years who received the Ad26.COV2.S COVID-19 vaccine or a placebo.

The J gene is TRBJ2-3, the V gene TRBV5-1; 9 positions agree with TRBD2. Looked up from germline, CDR1 is SGHRS and CDR2 is YFSETQ. V was pared by 4 bases and J by 3 bases, with 9 bases of the junction left unmatched. The CDR3 covers 16 residues. The CDR3 sequence: CASSLGSSGTTDTQYF. The CDR3 nucleotides are TGCGCCAGCAGCCTCGGGTCTAGCGGGACGACAGATACGCAGTATTTT.

The chain has TRBV14 and TRBJ2-1; unclear D gene. The germline CDR1 and CDR2 sequences are SGHDN and FVKESK. The CDR3 is made up of 15 amino acids. V lost 4 bases to trimming and J lost 6 bases, with 16 bases between them. The CDR3 nucleotides read TGTGCCAGCAGCCCTACGGGTCTCTGGGGCAATGAGCAGTTCTTC. Translated, it gives CASSPTGLWGNEQFF.

In its sample, this clone was seen a few times. The V and J genes are TRBV5-1 and TRBJ2-7, with D hard to call. This CDR3 spans 13 amino acids. The germline gives CDR1 SGHRS, CDR2 YFSETQ. V was clipped by 5 bases and J by 2 bases, with 11 bases between them. The CDR3 coding sequence is TGCGCCAGCAGACAAGACAACGCCTACGAGCAGTACTTC. Its protein product is CASRQDNAYEQYF.

This rearrangement joins TRBV24-1 to TRBJ2-3; D may match TRBD1 or TRBD2 (5 bases each). The CDR3 runs to 16 residues. Germline CDR1 is KGHDR and CDR2 is SFDVKD. V lost 0 bases, J lost 2 bases, and 11 bases lay in between. In DNA form, the CDR3 reads TGTGCCACCAGTGATTTGCCCGGGACCGCCACAGATACGCAGTATTTT. It codes for CATSDLPGTATDTQYF.

V is TRBV6-2 or TRBV6-3 and J is TRBJ1-6; D uncertain. This CDR3 contains 19 residues. The V end was cut by 2 bases, the J end by 0 bases, with 17 bases between. Germline CDR1 MNHEY, CDR2 SVGEGT. The CDR3 here is CASSYDPGRSSSYNSPLHF. As DNA, the CDR3 is TGTGCCAGCAGTTACGACCCTGGACGGTCGAGCTCCTATAATTCACCCCTCCACTTT.

This clone was recorded once. The rearrangement joins TRBV7-9 to TRBJ2-2; a weak D match, TRBD2 (6 bases). Germline CDR1 reads SEHNR; CDR2 reads FQNEAQ (reference sequence). The CDR3 extends over 14 amino acids. V lost 2 bases, J lost 6 bases, and 10 bases lay in between. In nucleotides, the CDR3 is TGTGCCAGCAGCTTAACTAGCAGCGCCGGGGAGCTGTTTTTT. It encodes CASSLTSSAGELFF.

V gene TRBV7-6 combines with J gene TRBJ2-2; 11 positions agree with TRBD2. There are 17 residues in the CDR3. Germline CDR1 SGHVS, CDR2 FNYEAQ. The ends lost 5 bases at V and 2 bases at J; junction bases unmatched: 7. The CDR3 DNA reads as TGTGCCAGCAGCGTCGCCGGGACTAGCGGCAACACCGGGGAGCTGTTTTTT. It yields the protein CASSVAGTSGNTGELFF.

The chain links TRBV7-9 to TRBJ2-5; D is perhaps TRBD1 or TRBD2 (5 bases each). The ends were cut back, 2 bases at V and 5 bases at J, with 12 bases in the middle. Per the germline V gene, CDR1 is SEHNR and CDR2 is FQNEAQ (reference sequence). The CDR3 extends over 14 amino acids. CDR3 nucleotides: TGTGCCAGCAGCTTACAGAGGGGAAAGGAGACCCAGTACTTC. Its protein is CASSLQRGKETQYF.

This clone was counted a few times. The CDR3 DNA follows: TGTGCCAGCAGCCCACACAGCCCCAATTCACCCCTCCACTTT. Translated, it gives CASSPHSPNSPLHF. The chain couples TRBV7-9 to TRBJ1-6; no firm D call. The germline V and J ends were trimmed by 5 bases and 7 bases, with 12 bases remaining between them. The germline gives CDR1 SEHNR, CDR2 FQNEAQ (reference sequence). This CDR3 region has 14 residues.

This sequence joins TRBV12-3 or TRBV12-4 and TRBJ1-1; 11 nucleotides match TRBD1. J gave up 6 bases and V 3 bases, and 0 bases lay outside the gene matches. This CDR3 comprises 13 residues. CDR3 bases: TGTGCCAGCAGTTTGGGACAGGGGGCTGAAGCTTTCTTT. This encodes CASSLGQGAEAFF.

In its sample, this clone was seen once. The rearrangement links TRBV12-3 or TRBV12-4 to TRBJ1-1; D remains unclear. The CDR3 is 13 residues long. V was trimmed by 6 bases and J by 0 bases, leaving 8 bases between them. The DNA for the CDR3 is TGTGCCAGCAGCAATCTCATGAACACTGAAGCTTTCTTT. This sequence encodes CASSNLMNTEAFF.

This clone was detected only once. This rearrangement joins TRBV7-9 to TRBJ2-1; TRBD2 might be the D (5 bases). Germline CDR1 SEHNR, CDR2 FQNEAQ (reference sequence). The CDR3 runs 17 residues. V was clipped by 1 base and J by 4 bases, with 17 bases between them. The CDR3 nucleotides are TGTGCCAGCAGCTTAGGTCGGGGTGATAGCGCGTACAATGAGCAGTTCTTC. As protein: CASSLGRGDSAYNEQFF.

This rearrangement joins TRBV2 to TRBJ2-1, with 9 nucleotides matching TRBD2. Trimming removed 1 base from V and 7 bases from J; junction bases left unmatched: 8. In germline, CDR1 is SNHLY, CDR2 FYNNEI. The CDR3 extends over 16 amino acids. Here the CDR3 reads CASSEELAGLRNEQFF. CDR3 bases: TGTGCCAGCAGTGAAGAGCTAGCGGGATTGCGGAATGAGCAGTTCTTC.